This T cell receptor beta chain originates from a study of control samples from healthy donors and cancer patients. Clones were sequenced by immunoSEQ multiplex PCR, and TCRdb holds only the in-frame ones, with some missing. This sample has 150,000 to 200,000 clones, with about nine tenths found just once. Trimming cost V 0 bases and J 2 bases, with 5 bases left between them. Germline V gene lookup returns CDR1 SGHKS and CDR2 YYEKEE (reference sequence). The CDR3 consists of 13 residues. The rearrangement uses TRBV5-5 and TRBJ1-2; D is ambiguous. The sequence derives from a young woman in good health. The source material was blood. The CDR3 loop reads CASSLVGNYGYTF. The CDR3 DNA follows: TGTGCCAGCAGCTTGGTGGGGAACTATGGCTACACCTTC. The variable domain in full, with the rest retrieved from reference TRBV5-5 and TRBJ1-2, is DAGVTQSPTHLIKTRGQQVTLRCSPISGHKSVSWYQQVLGQGPQFIFQYYEKEERGRGNFPDRFSARQFPNYSSELNVNALLLGDSALYLCASSLVGNYGYTFGSGTRLTVV.